This passage covers 14 T cell receptor beta chains from one sample sequenced in a study of shared clonotypes between healthy human individuals. Produced via immunoSEQ multiplex PCR; TCRdb's table is partial and in-frame only. The table includes fewer than 550,000 clones, 75% to 80% detected once. Sequencing was performed on PBMCs. These receptors were obtained from a woman between 40 and 50 years old in good health. Some clones in this sample may be carry-over from other donors' samples.

This rearrangement joins TRBV19 to TRBJ2-1; TRBD2 matches at 13 bases. The CDR3 has 16 residues. The J segment lost 6 bases and the V segment lost 4 bases, leaving 6 bases of the junction unmatched. CDR1 and CDR2 from the germline V gene are LNHDA and SQIVND (reference sequence). CDR3 region: CASSTWGLAGRNEQFF. The CDR3 region has the DNA TGTGCCAGTAGTACCTGGGGACTAGCGGGGCGCAATGAGCAGTTCTTC.

The chain is built from TRBV30 and TRBJ1-1; D unresolved. CDR1 and CDR2 (germline): GTSNPN, SVGIG (reference sequence). With 2 bases removed from V and 0 bases from J, the gap between germline ends came to 7 bases. The CDR3 consists of 13 residues. CDR3 residues: CAWSLQMNTEAFF. Written as DNA, the CDR3 is TGTGCCTGGAGTCTACAGATGAACACTGAAGCTTTCTTT.

The chain couples TRBV28 to TRBJ1-1; D is possibly TRBD1 (5 bases). The germline V and J ends were trimmed by 5 bases and 1 base, with 11 bases remaining between them. Germline V gene lookup returns CDR1 MDHEN and CDR2 SYDVKM. The CDR3 is 14 amino acids. CDR3 loop: CASSRGGANTEAFF. DNA of the CDR3: TGTGCCAGCAGTAGAGGAGGGGCGAACACTGAAGCTTTCTTT.

This clone has at least ten counts. Distinct nucleotide sequences in the sample also encode this CDR3. This rearrangement joins TRBV6-1 to TRBJ2-3; D assignment may be TRBD1 or TRBD2 (5 bases each). CDR3 length equals 15 residues. Trimming removed 1 base from V and 4 bases from J, with 12 bases in between. Germline loops: CDR1 MNHNS, CDR2 SASEGT. This CDR3 is CASSEGGVGADTQYF. The CDR3 DNA reads as TGTGCCAGCAGTGAAGGGGGAGTGGGGGCAGATACGCAGTATTTT.

This clone has a handful of counts. This sequence joins TRBV11-2 and TRBJ2-7; D is possibly TRBD2 (6 bases). V lost 5 bases and J 6 bases, leaving 17 bases between the germline ends. CDR1 is SGHAT and CDR2 is FQNNGV in the germline V gene. This CDR3 contains 14 residues. The CDR3 region has the DNA TGTGCCAGCAGCCTAAGGTTGGAGGGATCCGAGCAGTACTTC. Amino acid sequence: CASSLRLEGSEQYF.

This chain connects TRBV7-8 to TRBJ1-1; D possibly corresponds to TRBD1 (5 bases). This CDR3 spans 17 amino acids. V was shortened by 1 base and J by 5 bases, with 20 bases between the two germline ends. Germline V CDR1 and CDR2: SGHVS, FQNEAQ. CDR3 protein: CASSLGRDVKKSTEAFF. CDR3 bases: TGTGCCAGCAGCTTAGGGAGGGACGTCAAGAAAAGTACTGAAGCTTTCTTT. Combining the CDR3 with reference TRBV7-8 and TRBJ1-1 gives the whole variable domain GAGVSQSPRYKVAKRGQDVALRCDPISGHVSLFWYQQALGQGPEFLTYFQNEAQLDKSGLPSDRFFAERPEGSVSTLKIQRTQQEDSAVYLCASSLGRDVKKSTEAFFGQGTRLTVV.

V is TRBV5-1 and J is TRBJ2-7; D is possibly TRBD1 (6 bases). Trimming stripped 0 bases from V and 6 bases from J, with 16 bases between. Germline CDR1 SGHRS, CDR2 YFSETQ. The CDR3 is 15 residues long. CDR3 protein: CASSLAGTPLSEQYF. DNA of the CDR3: TGCGCCAGCAGCTTGGCCGGGACACCTCTTTCCGAGCAGTACTTC.

The genes are TRBV11-2 and TRBJ2-1, with TRBD2 matching over 7 bases. With 5 bases clipped from V and 8 bases from J, the junction kept 6 bases outside the gene matches. The CDR3 spans 13 residues. Germline-derived CDR1 and CDR2 are SGHAT and FQNNGV. CDR3 DNA sequence: TGTGCCAGCAGCCGGACTAGGGGCCATGAGCAGTTCTTC. It codes for CASSRTRGHEQFF.

This clone was recorded once. The chain employs TRBV19 and TRBJ2-7; unclear D gene. The CDR3 length is 14 residues. Germline lookup yields CDR1 LNHDA and CDR2 SQIVND (reference sequence). V lost 5 bases and J 0 bases, leaving 11 bases between the germline ends. The CDR3 DNA reads as TGTGCCAGTAGTGCTCCCCAAACCTCCTACGAGCAGTACTTC. Protein product: CASSAPQTSYEQYF.

This chain uses TRBV30 with TRBJ2-6; D remains unclear. Trimming cost V 7 bases and J 1 base, with 11 bases left between them. Germline values: CDR1 GTSNPN, CDR2 SVGIG (reference sequence). The CDR3 consists of 14 residues. CDR3 in amino acids: CASYAVSGANVLTF. CDR3 bases: TGTGCCTCCTACGCGGTTTCTGGGGCCAACGTCCTGACTTTC.

This clone is a singleton in its sample. This rearrangement joins TRBV30 to TRBJ2-5, with TRBD1 identical over 12 bases. The CDR3 covers 13 residues. Germline assignment: CDR1 GTSNPN and CDR2 SVGIG (reference sequence). The CDR3 loop reads CSHRDRGQETQYF. The DNA for the CDR3 is TGTAGTCACCGGGACAGGGGGCAGGAGACCCAGTACTTC.

The chain has TRBV28 and TRBJ1-2; 7 positions match TRBD1. Germline CDR1 is MDHEN and CDR2 is SYDVKM. The junction had 7 bases not matched to a gene; V was cut back by 6 bases and J by 0 bases. The CDR3 covers 15 residues. The CDR3 DNA reads as TGTGCCAGCAGAATACAGGGGCGGTCTAACTATGGCTACACCTTC. Protein: CASRIQGRSNYGYTF.

A few counts support this clone. The chain combines TRBV5-1 with TRBJ2-5, with 7 bases that match TRBD2. Per the germline V gene, CDR1 is SGHRS and CDR2 is YFSETQ. With 5 bases clipped from V and 2 bases from J, the junction kept 9 bases outside the gene matches. This CDR3 comprises 15 residues. CDR3 residues: CASRGEGGIQETQYF. CDR3 in DNA: TGCGCCAGCAGGGGAGAGGGAGGGATACAAGAGACCCAGTACTTC. The full variable domain, in which reference TRBV5-1 and TRBJ2-5 provide the parts outside the CDR3, is KAGVTQTPRYLIKTRGQQVTLSCSPISGHRSVSWYQQTPGQGLQFLFEYFSETQRNKGNFPGRFSGRQFSNSRSEMNVSTLELGDSALYLCASRGEGGIQETQYFGPGTRLLVL.

The genes are TRBV4-2 and TRBJ2-5; the D call may be TRBD1 or TRBD2 (5 bases each). V was trimmed by 0 bases and J by 2 bases, leaving 13 bases between them. Germline CDR1 is LGHNA and CDR2 is YNFKEQ. This CDR3 contains 16 residues. For the CDR3, the DNA is TGTGCCAGCAGCCAAGATGATCTAGAGGGGCAAGAGACCCAGTACTTC. It specifies CASSQDDLEGQETQYF.